The rows below give T cell receptor beta chains drawn from one sample of a study of OX40 agonist ivuxolimab in advanced cancers. Some clones are missing from TCRdb's copy, which holds only in-frame ones; the method was immunoSEQ multiplex PCR. Among 20,000 or so clones listed, 80% to 90% were seen once. Sequenced material: CD4+ or CD8+ T cells sorted from blood, taken in a trial of the OX40 agonist ivuxolimab. These receptors were obtained from an adult with an advanced solid tumor such as melanoma, head and neck, liver or kidney cancer. CDR3s include the opening cysteine and the closing phenylalanine or tryptophan. The D gene is left open where the match is weak. Where a row states a size, it is once, few, many or the class of an expanded clone; other rows omit it.

j_call clone_size v_call d_call cdr3_nt cdr3_aa
TRBJ2-2 NA TRBV6-1 NA TGTGCCAGCAGTGATGGGACCGGGGAGCTGTTTTTT CASSDGTGELFF
TRBJ1-5 NA TRBV4-1 TRBD1 TGCGCCAGCAGCCAAGAGAGTGGGACAGGTCGGAGCAATCAGCCCCAGCATTTT CASSQESGTGRSNQPQHF
TRBJ2-7 NA TRBV11-2 NA TGTGCCAGCAGCTTAGTCTACGAGCAGTACTTC CASSLVYEQYF
TRBJ1-1 NA TRBV11-2 TRBD1 TGTGCCAGCAGCAACCCGGACAGGGGCCGGAAGAACACTGAAGCTTTCTTT CASSNPDRGRKNTEAFF
TRBJ1-5 NA TRBV28 NA TGTGCCAGCACTCCGACCGTATTCTATAGCAATCAGCCCCAGCATTTT CASTPTVFYSNQPQHF
TRBJ1-5 NA TRBV4-2 TRBD1 TGTGCCAGCAGCCAAGATATCTACAGGGGTGGCAATCAGCCCCAGCATTTT CASSQDIYRGGNQPQHF
TRBJ2-5 NA TRBV6-6 NA TGTGCCAGCACGCTAAGGGGTGGAGATTACCGGGAGACCCAGTACTTC CASTLRGGDYRETQYF
TRBJ1-2 NA TRBV27 NA TGTGCCAGCAGTTTAACCAGAAACTATGGCTACACCTTC CASSLTRNYGYTF
TRBJ2-7 few TRBV4-2 NA TGTGCCAGCAGCCAAGAAGGATCCGTCGCAGACGAGCAGTACTTC CASSQEGSVADEQYF
TRBJ1-5 NA TRBV19 TRBD1 TGTGCCAGTAGTCTAGGACAGGGGGGTGGTCAGCCCCAGCATTTT CASSLGQGGGQPQHF
TRBJ1-2 NA TRBV7-8 NA TGTGCCAGCAGCTTAGGTGCAGGGAGCTATGGCTACACCTTC CASSLGAGSYGYTF
TRBJ2-7 NA TRBV5-1 NA TGCGCCAGCAGCTTGACCGGGACATTCCCCGGGTACTTC CASSLTGTFPGYF
TRBJ2-7 NA TRBV7-7 NA TGTGCTAGCAGCTTAGCGCAAGACTACGAGCAGTACTTC CASSLAQDYEQYF
TRBJ2-3 NA TRBV15 TRBD1 TGTGCCACCAGCAACGGACAGGGTCGAGGGGGTACAGATACGCAGTATTTT CATSNGQGRGGTDTQYF
TRBJ2-2 NA TRBV19 TRBD1 TGTGCCAGCGCCGGGACAGTGAGCACCGGGGAGCTGTTTTTT CASAGTVSTGELFF
TRBJ2-7 medium-sized TRBV28 NA TGTGCCAGTGGAGCAGGTACCCTCTACGAGCAGTACTTC CASGAGTLYEQYF
TRBJ2-1 NA TRBV19 NA TGTGCCAGTAGTACCCCCGGCAATGAGCAGTTCTTC CASSTPGNEQFF
TRBJ2-2 NA TRBV25-1 NA TGTGCCTCAACCCACGCCGGGCACAACACCGGGGAGCTGTTTTTT CASTHAGHNTGELFF
TRBJ1-1 NA TRBV27 NA TGTGCCAGCAGTGAGTTTGAAGGTGGGAACACTGAAGCTTTCTTT CASSEFEGGNTEAFF
TRBJ2-7 NA TRBV19 TRBD1 TGTGCCAGTAGTCCCGGGACAGGGCTTGCCTACGAGCAGTACTTC CASSPGTGLAYEQYF
TRBJ2-7 few TRBV4-2 TRBD2 TGTGCCAGCAGCCAAGAAGAAAGGGCTAGCGGGTTTCCAAGCTCCTACGAGCAGTACTTC CASSQEERASGFPSSYEQYF
TRBJ1-1 NA TRBV15 NA TGTGCCACCAGCACCAGACAGGACGGGACTGAAGCTTTCTTT CATSTRQDGTEAFF
TRBJ1-2 NA TRBV29-1 NA TGCAGCGTTGAACAGGCCTATAACTATGGCTACACCTTC CSVEQAYNYGYTF
TRBJ1-1 NA TRBV4-1 NA TGCGCCAGCAGCCAGGGGAGGCAGGAGAGGACTGAAGCTTTCTTT CASSQGRQERTEAFF
TRBJ2-7 NA TRBV14 NA TGTGCCAGCAGCCCTAGACAGGACCGAAGCTCCTACGAGCAGTACTTC CASSPRQDRSSYEQYF
TRBJ2-7 NA TRBV30 TRBD1 TGTGCCTGGAGGGGGACAGCCTCCTACGAGCAGTACTTC CAWRGTASYEQYF
TRBJ2-7 NA TRBV27 NA TGTGCCAGCAGTTTACTGGCCTCCTACGAGCAGTACTTC CASSLLASYEQYF
TRBJ1-4 NA TRBV15 NA TGTGCCACCAGCGCGTCAGTTGCAACTAATGAAAAACTGTTTTTT CATSASVATNEKLFF
TRBJ2-7 NA TRBV11-2 NA TGTGCCAGCAGCTTAGGCGTCGGGGGACCCTACGAGCAGTACTTC CASSLGVGGPYEQYF
TRBJ2-7 NA TRBV30 TRBD2 TGTGCCTGTAGGACTAGCGGGACCGCCGGGTCCTACGAGCAGTACTTC CACRTSGTAGSYEQYF
TRBJ1-4 once TRBV4-1 NA TGCGCCAGCAGCCCCCCGGGGGTAGGGGAAAAACTGTTTTTT CASSPPGVGEKLFF
TRBJ2-7 once TRBV15 NA TGTGCCACCAGCAGACAACTTGGGGCCTACGAGCAGTACTTC CATSRQLGAYEQYF
TRBJ1-5 NA TRBV15 NA TGTGCCACCAGCAGAGATCGGGGTATCCATCAGCCCCAGCATTTT CATSRDRGIHQPQHF
TRBJ2-7 NA TRBV4-2 NA TGTGCCAGCAGCCAAGAACTAGCAGTCGACGAGCAGTACTTC CASSQELAVDEQYF
TRBJ1-2 NA TRBV4-1 NA TGTGCCAGCAGCCGGGGGACGGCTGTCGACTACACCTTC CASSRGTAVDYTF
TRBJ1-1 NA TRBV7-9 NA TGTGCCAGCAGCCCGCCGGGGCGAAACACTGAAGCTTTCTTT CASSPPGRNTEAFF
TRBJ1-4 NA TRBV7-8 NA TGTGCCAGCAGGGGGCCGGCTAATGAAAAACTGTTTTTT CASRGPANEKLFF
TRBJ1-2 NA TRBV5-5 TRBD1 TGTGCCAGCAGCTTCGGACAGGGGGTACGCTATGGCTACACCTTC CASSFGQGVRYGYTF
TRBJ2-5 NA TRBV27 NA TGTGCCAGCAGTCCCATCCAAGAGACCCAGTACTTC CASSPIQETQYF
TRBJ1-2 NA TRBV6-5 TRBD1 TGTGCCAGCAGTTCCGGGACAGGGCGACATGGCTACACCTTC CASSSGTGRHGYTF
TRBJ2-7 NA TRBV4-1 NA TGCGCCAGCAGCCAAGCGGGGGACGGGGACGAGCAGTACTTC CASSQAGDGDEQYF
TRBJ2-2 NA TRBV4-1 TRBD2 TGCGCCAGCAGCCAAGGAAGGATAGCGGGGGAGAACACCGGGGAGCTGTTTTTT CASSQGRIAGENTGELFF
TRBJ1-2 NA TRBV6-6 NA TGTGCCAGCAGTCCCCTTCAGGGCTCGGGCTATGGCTACACCTTC CASSPLQGSGYGYTF
TRBJ2-3 NA TRBV11-2 NA TGTGCCAGCAGCTTAGGGACTAGCACAGATACGCAGTATTTT CASSLGTSTDTQYF
TRBJ1-4 NA TRBV4-1 NA TGCGCCAGCAGCCAAGGACCACTAATTAAAAAACTGTTTTTT CASSQGPLIKKLFF
TRBJ2-7 NA TRBV27 NA TGTGCCAGCAGTTTGCAAACTACCGGCTACGAGCAGTACTTC CASSLQTTGYEQYF
TRBJ2-1 NA TRBV27 NA TGTGCCAGCAGTGCGGGGACGGCGAGCTCCTACAATGAGCAGTTCTTC CASSAGTASSYNEQFF
TRBJ1-2 NA TRBV19 NA TGTGCCAGTAGTACCGGCCTCAGGACGGTTGGCTACACCTTC CASSTGLRTVGYTF
TRBJ2-7 NA TRBV30 NA TGTGCCTGCCGGGACAACTCCTACGAGCAGTACTTC CACRDNSYEQYF
TRBJ2-3 NA TRBV6-1 NA TGTGCCAGCAGTGAACTCACGATAGATACGCAGTATTTT CASSELTIDTQYF
TRBJ1-1 NA TRBV27 TRBD1 TGTGCCAGCAGTCTGCACAGGGGCACTGAAGCTTTCTTT CASSLHRGTEAFF
TRBJ1-2 NA TRBV11-2 NA TGTGCCAGCAGTCACCATACGACAGAAGGCTATGGCTACACCTTC CASSHHTTEGYGYTF
TRBJ1-4 NA TRBV30 TRBD1 TGTGCCTGGAGCCAAGGACAGGACCCTTTGAAACATCTGTTTTTT CAWSQGQDPLKHLFF
TRBJ2-2 few TRBV4-1 TRBD1 TGCGCCAGCAGCCAAGCACCGACAGGGCCCATGCACGGGGAGCTGTTTTTT CASSQAPTGPMHGELFF
TRBJ2-1 NA TRBV9 NA TGTGCCAGCAGCGTAGAGGCTAGCGTAGTTGAGCAGTTCTTC CASSVEASVVEQFF
TRBJ1-1 NA TRBV6-1 NA TGTGCCAGCAGTACCCGACAGGCGGTGAACACTGAAGCTTTCTTT CASSTRQAVNTEAFF
TRBJ2-5 once TRBV7-9 NA TGTGCCAGCAGCTGGACCGGTAGGGAGACCCAGTACTTC CASSWTGRETQYF
TRBJ2-2 NA TRBV4-1 NA TGCGCCAGCAGCCGTAGCGTGGGAAACACCGGGGAGCTGTTTTTT CASSRSVGNTGELFF
TRBJ1-1 NA TRBV6-5 NA TGTGCCAGCAGTTGGGGGAGTGCCACTGAAGCTTTCTTT CASSWGSATEAFF
TRBJ1-2 NA TRBV10-2 TRBD1 TGCGCCAGCACCGGACAGGGTACTAACTATGGCTACACCTTC CASTGQGTNYGYTF